Following are 30 T cell receptor beta chains from one sample sequenced in a study of shared clonotypes between healthy human individuals. Only in-frame clones appear in the TCRdb table, and some are missing; sequencing was by immunoSEQ multiplex PCR. Here the sample spans some 2 million clones, 85% to 95% being singletons. The specimen sequenced was naive CD4+ T cells sorted from blood. Subset meaning: CD45RA+ positively selected. These receptors all come from a man younger than 35 in good health.

The chain has TRBV6-6 and TRBJ1-2, with TRBD1 as a possible D gene (6 bases). Trimming stripped 7 bases from V and 4 bases from J, with 19 bases between. Germline values: CDR1 MNHNY, CDR2 SVGAGI (reference sequence). The CDR3 consists of 15 residues. CDR3 bases: TGTGCCAGCACCGGCACGGGGGCAGTGAGCTATGGCTACACCTTC. The encoded protein is CASTGTGAVSYGYTF.

The chain employs TRBV18 and TRBJ1-1, with TRBD1 as a possible D gene (6 bases). The V and J ends lost 2 bases and 1 base respectively, with 8 bases between them. This CDR3 has 14 amino acids. The germline V gene has CDR1 KGHSH and CDR2 LQKENI. CDR3 loop: CASSPMGQNTEAFF. CDR3 DNA: TGTGCCAGCTCACCAATGGGACAGAACACTGAAGCTTTCTTT.

This sequence joins TRBV5-1 and TRBJ2-5; D may be TRBD1 (5 bases). The CDR3 is made up of 15 amino acids. Between the trimmed V and J ends, which lost 4 bases and 0 bases, there was a span of 13 bases. The germline gives CDR1 SGHRS, CDR2 YFSETQ. CDR3 sequence reads: CASSHGQGNQETQYF. CDR3 bases: TGCGCCAGCAGCCACGGCCAGGGTAACCAAGAGACCCAGTACTTC.

The rearrangement uses TRBV6-4 and TRBJ2-3; perhaps TRBD1 as D (5 bases). The CDR3 consists of 14 residues. The germline V gene encodes CDR1 MRHNA and CDR2 SNTAGT. Trimming stripped 7 bases from V and 0 bases from J, with 11 bases between. CDR3 sequence reads: CASTLDRSTDTQYF. The CDR3 nucleotides read TGTGCCAGCACCCTCGACAGAAGCACAGATACGCAGTATTTT.

The genes are TRBV7-2 and TRBJ2-1, with TRBD2 as a possible D gene (6 bases). V shed 5 bases and J shed 3 bases, with 14 bases lying between them. The V gene's germline CDR1 is SGHTA and CDR2 FQGNSA. This CDR3 has 15 residues. The CDR3: CASSDSGNSYNEQFF. The DNA of the CDR3 is TGTGCCAGCAGCGATAGCGGCAACAGCTACAATGAGCAGTTCTTC.

This chain connects TRBV5-4 to TRBJ2-3; 7 positions agree with TRBD2. The trim removed 4 bases at V and 2 bases at J, leaving 10 bases unmatched. The CDR3 contains 16 residues. The germline V gene has CDR1 SGHNT and CDR2 YYREEE (reference sequence). The DNA of the CDR3 is TGTGCCAGCAGCGCGACGGGGGGAGCCTACACAGATACGCAGTATTTT. Its translation is CASSATGGAYTDTQYF.

The DNA for the CDR3 is TGTGCCAGCAGCTTGAGTGCAGGGGGCTGGGAGCAGTACTTC. This gives the protein CASSLSAGGWEQYF. The rearrangement links TRBV5-6 to TRBJ2-7, with 8 bases aligning to TRBD1. The V gene end was trimmed by 1 base and the J gene end by 7 bases; junction bases not matched to a gene: 7. This CDR3 is built from 14 residues. The germline gives CDR1 SGHDT, CDR2 YYEEEE.

Of note for this clone: The same CDR3 arises from other DNA sequences in this sample as well. The CDR3 DNA sequence: TGTGCCATCAGTGAGGGCCCTTCCTATGGCTACACCTTC. Translated: CAISEGPSYGYTF. The chain couples TRBV10-3 to TRBJ1-2, with D unclear. The V gene lost 2 bases and the J gene lost 4 bases, with 8 bases spanning the gap. This CDR3 has 13 amino acids. The germline CDR1 and CDR2 sequences are ENHRY and SYGVKD.

Worth noting for this clone: Within the sample, other DNA sequences also encode this same CDR3. The rearrangement joins TRBV2 to TRBJ1-5; weak D call: TRBD1 (6 bases). The CDR3 has 15 amino acids. V was trimmed by 4 bases and J by 0 bases, leaving 10 bases between them. Germline CDR1 reads SNHLY; CDR2 reads FYNNEI. The CDR3 DNA is TGTGCCAGCAGTGTGGAGGGGGATAGCAATCAGCCCCAGCATTTT. Encoded protein: CASSVEGDSNQPQHF.

The gene calls are TRBV15 and TRBJ1-3, with D uncertain. The length of the CDR3 is 17 residues. V dropped 5 bases and J dropped 1 base, with 18 bases sitting between them. Germline V gene data show CDR1 as LNHNV and CDR2 as YYDKDF (reference sequence). In DNA, the CDR3 is TGTGCCACCAGCCTTATGCCACAACATAAATCTGGAAACACCATATATTTT. It translates to CATSLMPQHKSGNTIYF.

The J gene is TRBJ1-2, the V gene TRBV10-3; D unresolved. This CDR3 has 13 residues. V gave up 8 bases and J gave up 4 bases, with 14 bases separating them. The germline gives CDR1 ENHRY, CDR2 SYGVKD. For the CDR3, the DNA is TGTGCCATCTCCGAAGGCAACCCCTATGGCTACACCTTC. Translating gives CAISEGNPYGYTF.

This chain joins TRBV28 and TRBJ2-7, with a tentative D call TRBD2 (7 bases). The CDR3 has 14 amino acids. V lost 3 bases and J lost 5, with 14 bases in between. CDR1 is MDHEN and CDR2 is SYDVKM in the germline V gene. CDR3 DNA: TGTGCCAGCAGTTTTGCAGGGGAGGGGAACGAGCAGTACTTC. Its translation: CASSFAGEGNEQYF.

CDR3 nucleotides: TGTGCCAGCAGCTTAGGAACAGGGATATTGGAGACCCAGTACTTC. It is translated as CASSLGTGILETQYF. J is TRBJ2-5 and V is TRBV7-9, with TRBD1 as a possible D gene (6 bases). Germline assignment: CDR1 SEHNR and CDR2 FQNEAQ (reference sequence). V dropped 1 base and J dropped 5 bases, with 14 bases sitting between them. This CDR3 is built from 15 residues.

This clone came up once. CDR3 sequence reads: CAWSLGVQGEQYF. CDR3 nucleotides: TGTGCCTGGAGTCTGGGGGTTCAAGGGGAGCAGTACTTC. The chain joins TRBV30 to TRBJ2-7; TRBD1 or TRBD2 may be the D gene (5 bases each). This CDR3 is built from 13 residues. CDR1 is GTSNPN and CDR2 is SVGIG in the germline V gene (reference sequence). Trimming took 2 bases from V and 7 from J, leaving 15 bases between them.

The V call is TRBV19, the J call TRBJ2-5; D is perhaps TRBD2 (6 bases). Germline-derived CDR1 and CDR2 are LNHDA and SQIVND (reference sequence). Trimming removed 9 bases from V and 2 bases from J, with 19 bases in between. CDR3 length equals 15 residues. As DNA, the CDR3 is TGTGCCAGCAGACCAGGGAGGCATGGTCAAGAGACCCAGTACTTC. This gives the protein CASRPGRHGQETQYF.

The chain carries TRBV28 and TRBJ2-7, with 9 bases identical to TRBD2. V trimming: 5 bases; J trimming: 0 bases; junction bases outside the gene matches: 2. CDR3 length: 14 residues. The germline gives CDR1 MDHEN, CDR2 SYDVKM. CDR3 nucleotides: TGTGCCAGCAGTCCAGCGGGGGGCTCCTACGAGCAGTACTTC. Its protein is CASSPAGGSYEQYF.

For this clone: This same CDR3 is encoded by further DNA sequences in the sample. The chain has TRBV2 and TRBJ1-2; D is possibly TRBD1 (6 bases). V lost 3 bases to trimming and J lost 5 bases, with 10 bases between them. CDR3 length equals 13 residues. Germline CDR1 is SNHLY and CDR2 is FYNNEI. CDR3 sequence (DNA): TGTGCCAGCAGTGACGGGACACTATATGGCTACACCTTC. Translating gives CASSDGTLYGYTF.

This clone was counted once. The rearrangement links TRBV2 to TRBJ1-1; D uncertain. Germline V gene sequence: CDR1 SNHLY, CDR2 FYNNEI. The V and J ends lost 8 bases and 1 base respectively, with 11 bases between them. There are 13 residues in the CDR3. CDR3 in amino acids: CASLFDGNTEAFF. As DNA, the CDR3 is TGTGCCAGCCTTTTCGACGGGAACACTGAAGCTTTCTTT.

The chain joins TRBV11-2 to TRBJ1-6; no definite D call. Per the germline V gene, CDR1 is SGHAT and CDR2 is FQNNGV. Trimming removed 3 bases from V and 7 bases from J, with 10 bases in between. CDR3 length: 14 residues. CDR3 in DNA: TGTGCCAGCAGCTTTTCTACAGTAAATTCACCCCTCCACTTT. Its translation is CASSFSTVNSPLHF.

The CDR3, as DNA: TGTGCCAGTAGCCGAACTAGCGTCATTGGTTACAATGAGCAGTTCTTC. It is translated as CASSRTSVIGYNEQFF. The genes are TRBV19 and TRBJ2-1, with 7 nucleotides matching TRBD2. Germline CDR1 and CDR2: LNHDA and SQIVND (reference sequence). CDR3 length: 16 amino acids. J lost 4 bases, V lost 6 bases, and 12 bases had no gene match.

This chain uses TRBV7-2 with TRBJ2-3; a possible D gene is TRBD1 (6 bases). There are 15 residues in the CDR3. V was pared by 0 bases and J by 4 bases, with 11 bases between. Looked up from germline, CDR1 is SGHTA and CDR2 is FQGNSA. The CDR3 bases are TGTGCCAGCAGCTTAGCCGGGCAGGGGTCAGATACGCAGTATTTT. The encoded protein is CASSLAGQGSDTQYF.

This clone was found once. This chain links TRBV19 with TRBJ1-1; D unresolved. Between the trimmed V and J ends, which lost 3 bases and 1 base, there was a span of 3 bases. This CDR3 region has 12 residues. The V gene's germline CDR1 is LNHDA and CDR2 SQIVND (reference sequence). This chain's CDR3 is CASSMGNTEAFF. In DNA, the CDR3 is TGTGCCAGTAGTATGGGGAACACTGAAGCTTTCTTT.

V and J are TRBV6-1 and TRBJ1-2, with unresolved D. V was cut by 3 bases and J by 4 bases, with 6 bases left in between. CDR3 length: 12 residues. CDR1 is MNHNS, CDR2 SASEGT, per germline. The CDR3, as DNA: TGTGCCAGCAGTGACGGGGTCTATGGCTACACCTTC. Encoded protein: CASSDGVYGYTF.

The chain joins TRBV18 to TRBJ2-7; D remains unclear. Trimming shortened V by 3 bases and J by 3 bases, and 12 bases separated the two germline ends. This CDR3 comprises 14 residues. Germline loops: CDR1 KGHSH, CDR2 LQKENI. The CDR3 coding sequence is TGTGCCAGCTCACCCAGGACCAGAAACTACGAGCAGTACTTC. Its translation: CASSPRTRNYEQYF.

The rearrangement uses TRBV12-5 and TRBJ2-1, with D perhaps TRBD1 (7 bases). V lost 3 bases to trimming and J lost 9 bases, with 21 bases between them. CDR1 is LGHNT, CDR2 FRNRAP, per germline. The CDR3 loop spans 16 amino acids. As DNA, the CDR3 is TGTGCTAGTGGTTTTGGACAGGAGCTGACTAGTATTGAGCAGTTCTTC. Its translation: CASGFGQELTSIEQFF.

This clone was detected only once. V is TRBV6-1 and J is TRBJ2-2; D not certain. In germline, CDR1 is MNHNS, CDR2 SASEGT. This CDR3 is built from 13 residues. Trimming took 8 bases from V and 7 from J, leaving 14 bases between them. CDR3 loop: CASRSERNGELFF. CDR3 DNA: TGTGCCAGCCGAAGCGAGAGGAACGGGGAGCTGTTTTTT.

The chain has TRBV6-5 and TRBJ2-3; 11 nucleotides line up with TRBD1. Unmatched junction bases numbered 3, after V lost 6 bases and J lost 1 base. Germline lookup yields CDR1 MNHEY and CDR2 SVGAGI. The CDR3 contains 15 residues. CDR3 DNA: TGTGCCAGCAGCAGGGGACAGGGGGGCACAGATACGCAGTATTTT. This gives the protein CASSRGQGGTDTQYF.

The chain links TRBV30 to TRBJ1-5, with D hard to call. Germline V CDR1 and CDR2: GTSNPN, SVGIG (reference sequence). Trimming left V 5 bases short and J 7 bases short, with 24 bases between. CDR3 length: 16 residues. CDR3 in DNA: TGTGCCTGGGATGTGGGCTTATCGAGTTTCGGGCAGCCCCAGCATTTT. The encoded protein is CAWDVGLSSFGQPQHF. Based on the CDR3 plus reference TRBV30 and TRBJ1-5, the full variable domain is SQTIHQWPATLVQPVGSPLSLECTVEGTSNPNLYWYRQAAGRGLQLLFYSVGIGQISSEVPQNLSASRPQDRQFILSSKKLLLSDSGFYLCAWDVGLSSFGQPQHFGDGTRLSIL.

CDR3 nucleotides: TGTGCCAGCAAGAGACAGGGGGTTCTCACCTTC. Its translation is CASKRQGVLTF. The rearrangement links TRBV5-8 to TRBJ1-2; TRBD1 matches 9 bases. V gave up 6 bases and J gave up 13 bases; unmatched junction bases: 7. The length of the CDR3 is 11 residues. Germline V lookup: CDR1 SGHTS, CDR2 YDEGEE.

The V and J genes are TRBV30 and TRBJ1-1; the D is unclear. From germline, CDR1 is GTSNPN and CDR2 SVGIG (reference sequence). Between the trimmed V and J ends, which lost 3 bases and 10 bases, there was a span of 12 bases. The CDR3 sequence is 11 residues long. CDR3 region: CAWSLSEVAFF. CDR3 nucleotides: TGTGCCTGGAGCCTTTCTGAGGTAGCTTTCTTT.